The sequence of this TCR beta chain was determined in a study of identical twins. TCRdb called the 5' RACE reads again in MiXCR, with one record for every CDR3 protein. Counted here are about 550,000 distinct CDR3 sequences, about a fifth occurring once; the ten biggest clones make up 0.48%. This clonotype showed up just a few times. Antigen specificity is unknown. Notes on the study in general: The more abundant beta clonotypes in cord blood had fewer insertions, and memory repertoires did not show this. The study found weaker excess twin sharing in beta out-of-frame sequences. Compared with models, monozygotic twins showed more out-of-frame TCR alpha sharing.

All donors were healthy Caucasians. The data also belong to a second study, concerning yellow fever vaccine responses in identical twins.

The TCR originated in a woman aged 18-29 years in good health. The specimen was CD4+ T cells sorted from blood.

CDR3 region: CASTLGGYANDQEQFF. The CDR3 DNA is TGTGCCAGCACCCTGGGCGGGTACGCGAACGACCAAGAGCAGTTCTTC. V usage is TRBV7-9 and J usage is TRBJ2-1, with a weak D call TRBD2 (5 bases). The CDR3 has 16 residues. V was clipped by 7 bases and J by 10 bases, with 26 bases between them. Germline-derived CDR1 and CDR2 are SEHNR and FQNEAQ (reference sequence).